This T cell receptor beta chain comes out of a study of CD8+ T cells in alopecia areata. Study context: Treated individuals took tofacitinib by mouth, 5 to 10 mg twice daily. After 6 to 18 months of tofacitinib, follow-up continued 6 months off drug. Findings of the study overall: Relative to normal scalp, lesional scalp, especially alopecia totalis/universalis, showed higher clonality. Although TCR sharing was seen in mice, sharing across patients was less clear, possibly for HLA-related reasons.

In each case, RNA was isolated and then reverse transcribed into cDNA as the sequencing template. Profiling relied on immunoSEQ multiplex PCR, and the TCRdb table lists in-frame clones only, not all of them. This table holds around 14,000 clones, approximately 50% found once. Both peripheral blood and punch biopsies of lesional scalp skin were obtained from patients who had alopecia areata. This clone was seen a handful of times. What it recognizes is unknown. CDR3 length: 14 residues. V lost 3 bases to trimming and J lost 7 bases; unmatched junction nucleotides: 8. Germline CDR1 SGDLS, CDR2 YYNGEE. The receptor was isolated from a human donor with alopecia areata. The chain employs TRBV9 and TRBJ2-7; TRBD1 agrees at 9 bases. The sequencing used skin, collected at week 0. CDR3 in DNA: TGTGCCAGCAGCGCCCAAGGGACAGGGCATGAGCAGTACTTC. Encoded protein: CASSAQGTGHEQYF. The full variable domain, with the rest looked up from reference TRBV9 and TRBJ2-7, is DSGVTQTPKHLITATGQRVTLRCSPRSGDLSVYWYQQSLDQGLQFLIQYYNGEERAKGNILERFSAQQFPDLHSELNLSSLELGDSALYFCASSAQGTGHEQYFGPGTRLTVT.